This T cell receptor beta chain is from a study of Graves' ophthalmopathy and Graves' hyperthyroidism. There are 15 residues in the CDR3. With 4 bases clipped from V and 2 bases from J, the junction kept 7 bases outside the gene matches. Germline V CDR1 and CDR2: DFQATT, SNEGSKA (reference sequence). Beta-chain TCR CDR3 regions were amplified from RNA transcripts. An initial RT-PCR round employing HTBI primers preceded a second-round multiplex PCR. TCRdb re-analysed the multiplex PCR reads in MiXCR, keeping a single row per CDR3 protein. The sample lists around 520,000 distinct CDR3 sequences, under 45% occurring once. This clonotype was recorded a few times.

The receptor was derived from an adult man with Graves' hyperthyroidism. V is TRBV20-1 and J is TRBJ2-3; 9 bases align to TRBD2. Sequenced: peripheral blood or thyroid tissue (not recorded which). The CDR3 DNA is TGCAGTGCTACCCGGACTAGCGCGCACACAGATACGCAGTATTTT. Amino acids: CSATRTSAHTDTQYF.